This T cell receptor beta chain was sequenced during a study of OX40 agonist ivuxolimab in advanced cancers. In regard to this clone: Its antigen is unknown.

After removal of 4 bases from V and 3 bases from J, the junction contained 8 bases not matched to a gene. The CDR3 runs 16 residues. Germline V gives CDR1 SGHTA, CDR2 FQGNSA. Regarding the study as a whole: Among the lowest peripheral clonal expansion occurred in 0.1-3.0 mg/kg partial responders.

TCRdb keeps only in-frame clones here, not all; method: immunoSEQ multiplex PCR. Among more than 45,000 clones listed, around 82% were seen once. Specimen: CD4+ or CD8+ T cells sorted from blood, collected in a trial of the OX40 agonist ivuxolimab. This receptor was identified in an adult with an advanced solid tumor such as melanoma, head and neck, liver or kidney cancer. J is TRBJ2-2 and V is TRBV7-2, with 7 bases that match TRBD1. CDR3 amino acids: CASSSDRDVYTGELFF. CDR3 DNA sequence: TGTGCCAGCAGCTCAGACAGGGATGTGTACACCGGGGAGCTGTTTTTT. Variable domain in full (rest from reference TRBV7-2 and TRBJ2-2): GAGVSQSPSNKVTEKGKDVELRCDPISGHTALYWYRQSLGQGLEFLIYFQGNSAPDKSGLPSDRFSAERTGGSVSTLTIQRTQQEDSAVYLCASSSDRDVYTGELFFGEGSRLTVL.